This T cell receptor beta chain was sequenced for a study of CD8 T cells in ankylosing spondylitis. Notes on this clonotype: Its target is unknown.

In TCRdb, the 5' RACE reads were re-called with MiXCR into one record per CDR3 protein. The sample has 750,000 to 850,000 distinct CDR3 sequences, roughly 12% seen once. The CDR3 is 16 residues long. CDR1 is SGHTA and CDR2 is FQGNSA in the germline V gene. V was shortened by 5 bases and J by 0 bases, with 14 bases between the two germline ends. Study-level points and caveats: A TCR beta motif of roughly eight highly homologous variants appeared characteristic of ankylosing spondylitis blood. Disease-linked clones bore a CD8+ phenotype and were relatively rare in peripheral blood.

This TCR derives from a male donor with ankylosing spondylitis. The sequenced material came from blood, either unsorted or a sorted T cell fraction (not recorded which). The genes are TRBV7-2 and TRBJ2-1, with D unclear. CDR3: CASSPFQRSSYNEQFF. The CDR3 coding sequence is TGTGCCAGCAGCCCCTTTCAACGAAGCTCCTACAATGAGCAGTTCTTC. The full variable domain, completed using reference TRBV7-2 and TRBJ2-1, is GAGVSQSPSNKVTEKGKDVELRCDPISGHTALYWYRQSLGQGLEFLIYFQGNSAPDKSGLPSDRFSAERTGGSVSTLTIQRTQQEDSAVYLCASSPFQRSSYNEQFFGPGTRLTVL.